Sequencing of this T cell receptor (beta chain) was carried out in a study of T cell responses to AZD1222 COVID-19 vaccine. V was clipped by 2 bases and J by 4 bases, with 10 bases between them. Germline V gene lookup returns CDR1 SGHTA and CDR2 FQGNSA. This CDR3 is 14 amino acids long. Sequencing was performed with immunoSEQ multiplex PCR; in TCRdb, only in-frame clones are kept and a portion is missing. The sample includes around 94,000 clones, roughly 90% of them seen just once. This chain links TRBV7-2 with TRBJ2-3; no definite D call. The material sequenced was peripheral blood, taken on day 0 of AZD1222 vaccination. The receptor comes from an adult in good health. In nucleotides, the CDR3 is TGTGCCAGCAGCTTAACCCCCCTGGCAGATACGCAGTATTTT. This sequence encodes CASSLTPLADTQYF. Together with reference TRBV7-2 and TRBJ2-3, the CDR3 gives the full variable domain: GAGVSQSPSNKVTEKGKDVELRCDPISGHTALYWYRQSLGQGLEFLIYFQGNSAPDKSGLPSDRFSAERTGGSVSTLTIQRTQQEDSAVYLCASSLTPLADTQYFGPGTRLTVL.